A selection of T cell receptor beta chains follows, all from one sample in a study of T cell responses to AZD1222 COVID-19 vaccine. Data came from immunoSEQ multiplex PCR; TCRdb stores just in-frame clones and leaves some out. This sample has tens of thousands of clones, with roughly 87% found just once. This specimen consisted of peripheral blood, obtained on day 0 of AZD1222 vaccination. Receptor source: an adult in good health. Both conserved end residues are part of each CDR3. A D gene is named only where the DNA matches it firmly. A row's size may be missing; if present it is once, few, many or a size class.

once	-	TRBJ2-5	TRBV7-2	TGTGCCAGCAGCTTCCAAGAGACCCAGTACTTC	CASSFQETQYF
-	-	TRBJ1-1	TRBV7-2	TGTGCCAGCAGCACTAGACAAGACACTGAAGCTTTCTTT	CASSTRQDTEAFF
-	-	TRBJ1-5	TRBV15	TGTGCCACCAGCAGAGAGGTGGGGGGGCAGTGGCCCCAGCATTTT	CATSREVGGQWPQHF
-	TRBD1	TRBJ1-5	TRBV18	TGTGCCAGCTCACCAAAGTCAGCCGGACAGGGGCAGCCCCAGCATTTT	CASSPKSAGQGQPQHF
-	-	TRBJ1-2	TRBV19	TGTGCCAGTAGGGACAGACACTATGGCTACACCTTC	CASRDRHYGYTF
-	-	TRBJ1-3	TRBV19	TGTGCCAGTAAAGGGACGAGCCTAAACACCATATATTTT	CASKGTSLNTIYF
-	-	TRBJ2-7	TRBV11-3	TGTGCCAGCAGCTTATCTGGGACCGCGACCGAGCAGTACTTC	CASSLSGTATEQYF
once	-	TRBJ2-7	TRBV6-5	TGTGCCAGCACCCGGACGGGGCCCTCCTCCTACGAGCAGTACTTC	CASTRTGPSSYEQYF
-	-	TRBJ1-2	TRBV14	TGTGCCAGCAGCCAAGACGCCAGCTATGGCTACACCTTC	CASSQDASYGYTF
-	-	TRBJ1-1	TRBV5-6	TGTGCCAGCAGCACTCAGGGCGGAGGATATGAAGCTTTCTTT	CASSTQGGGYEAFF
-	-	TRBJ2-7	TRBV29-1	TGCAGCGTCCGGACGGTCTCCTACGAGCAGTACTTC	CSVRTVSYEQYF
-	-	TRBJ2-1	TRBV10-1	TGCGCCAGCAGCGGGCCCGACTCCTACAATGAGCAGTTCTTC	CASSGPDSYNEQFF
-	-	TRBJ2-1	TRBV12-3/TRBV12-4	TGTGCCAGCAGTTTGAACGAGCGGGAGCAGTTCTTC	CASSLNEREQFF
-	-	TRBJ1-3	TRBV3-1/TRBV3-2	TGTGCCAGCAGCCAAGGTTGGGGCAGGGGACTGAGCTCTGGAAACACCATATATTTT	CASSQGWGRGLSSGNTIYF
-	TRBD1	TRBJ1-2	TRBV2	TGTGCCAGCAGTCCCCGGGGACAGCTGAACTATGGCTACACCTTC	CASSPRGQLNYGYTF
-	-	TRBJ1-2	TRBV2	TGTGCCAGCAGTGAATTGGGGCTTGGCTATGGCTACACCTTC	CASSELGLGYGYTF
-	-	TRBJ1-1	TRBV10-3	TGTGCCATCAGTGAGGAGGCCGCTGAAGCTTTCTTT	CAISEEAAEAFF
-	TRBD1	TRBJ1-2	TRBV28	TGTGCCAGCAGTTTACCTACAGGACAGGGCCCTAACTATGGCTACACCTTC	CASSLPTGQGPNYGYTF
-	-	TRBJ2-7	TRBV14	TGTGCCAGCAGCCTCCTCCGGACCGGGACGGCAACCTACGAGCAGTACTTC	CASSLLRTGTATYEQYF
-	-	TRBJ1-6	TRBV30	TGTGCCCTCCAGGAGGGTTCACCCCTCCACTTT	CALQEGSPLHF
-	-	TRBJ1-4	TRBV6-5	TGTGCCAGCAGTTACTCGAGACGGGTTGAAAAACTGTTTTTT	CASSYSRRVEKLFF
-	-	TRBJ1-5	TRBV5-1	TGCGCCAGCAGCTTGGATGTCGGGCAGCCCCAGCATTTT	CASSLDVGQPQHF
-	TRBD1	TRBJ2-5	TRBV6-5	TGTGCCAGCAAACCAGGGACAGCCCGAGAGACCCAGTACTTC	CASKPGTARETQYF
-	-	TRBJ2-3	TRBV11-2	TGTGCCAGCAGCTTAGAACGCCCAATTAGCACAGATACGCAGTATTTT	CASSLERPISTDTQYF
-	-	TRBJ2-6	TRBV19	TGTGCCAGTAGTTGGGGGACTGGGGCCAACGTCCTGACTTTC	CASSWGTGANVLTF
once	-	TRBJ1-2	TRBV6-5	TGTGCCAGCAGTACAGGGACCTTAACCAAGGGCTACACCTTC	CASSTGTLTKGYTF
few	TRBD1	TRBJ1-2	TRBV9	TGTGCCAGCAGCTTACAGGAGGGACAGAGCTATGGCTACACCTTC	CASSLQEGQSYGYTF
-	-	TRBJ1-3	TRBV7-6	TGTGCCAGCAGCACTACGCGACAGTATGCCGGAAACACCATATATTTT	CASSTTRQYAGNTIYF
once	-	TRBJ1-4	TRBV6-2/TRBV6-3	TGTGCCAGCAGTTCAACAGGAGGGGTGAAAGAAAAACTGTTTTTT	CASSSTGGVKEKLFF
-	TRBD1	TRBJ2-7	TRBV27	TGTGCCAGCAGCCGAGGCCAGGGGGCCTACGAGCAGTACTTC	CASSRGQGAYEQYF
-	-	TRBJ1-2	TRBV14	TGTGCCAGCAGCCCTGGGGGGGCTAACTATGGCTACACCTTC	CASSPGGANYGYTF
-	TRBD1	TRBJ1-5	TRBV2	TGTGCCAGCACCCGGACAGGGGTAGGCAATCAGCCCCAGCATTTT	CASTRTGVGNQPQHF
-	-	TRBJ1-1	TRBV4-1	TGCGCCAGCAGCCATGGGAATAGAGGGGTCTCCACTGAAGCTTTCTTT	CASSHGNRGVSTEAFF
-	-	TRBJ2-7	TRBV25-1	TGTGCCAGCAGTGAATATACCCAGGGCGGCAACGAGCAGTACTTC	CASSEYTQGGNEQYF
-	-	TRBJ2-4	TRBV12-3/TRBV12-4	TGTGCCAGCAGTTCCTTGTACATTCAGTACTTC	CASSSLYIQYF
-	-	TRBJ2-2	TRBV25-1	TGTGCCAGCAAGCGGAGCACCGGGGAGCTGTTTTTT	CASKRSTGELFF
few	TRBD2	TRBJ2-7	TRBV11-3	TGTGCCAGCAGCCCAACCGGGACTAGCGGGGTTTACGAGCAGTACTTC	CASSPTGTSGVYEQYF
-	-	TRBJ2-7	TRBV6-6	TGTGCCAGCAGTACCTACATCAGCGAGCAGTACTTC	CASSTYISEQYF
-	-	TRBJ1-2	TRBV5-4	TGTGCCAGCAGCCCGGACACTAACTATGGCTACACCTTC	CASSPDTNYGYTF
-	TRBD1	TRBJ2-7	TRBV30	TGTGCCTGGACCAGCCGGGACAGGGATAGGTACGAGCAGTACTTC	CAWTSRDRDRYEQYF